These 8 T cell receptor beta chains share one sample of origin, sequenced in a study of blood T cell repertoires in COVID-19. The data were produced by immunoSEQ multiplex PCR, yet TCRdb's version contains in-frame clones alone and is incomplete. The table lists about 330,000 clones, approximately 90% of them singletons. Sequencing was carried out using peripheral blood. These receptors all stem from a man under 40 with COVID-19, enrolled during active disease.

The chain recombines TRBV30 with TRBJ2-1; D is ambiguous. The CDR3 loop spans 14 amino acids. Per germline, CDR1 GTSNPN and CDR2 SVGIG (reference sequence). The V end was cut by 0 bases, the J end by 3 bases, with 9 bases between. CDR3 amino acids: CAWSVLSFYNEQFF. Here the CDR3 DNA reads TGTGCCTGGAGTGTACTGTCTTTCTACAATGAGCAGTTCTTC. Combining the CDR3 with reference TRBV30 and TRBJ2-1 gives the whole variable domain SQTIHQWPATLVQPVGSPLSLECTVEGTSNPNLYWYRQAAGRGLQLLFYSVGIGQISSEVPQNLSASRPQDRQFILSSKKLLLSDSGFYLCAWSVLSFYNEQFFGPGTRLTVL.

The chain is built from TRBV7-6 and TRBJ2-7, with TRBD1 identical over 9 bases. The V segment lost 4 bases and the J segment 6 bases; nucleotides outside the gene matches: 10. From germline, CDR1 is SGHVS and CDR2 FNYEAQ. This CDR3 is built from 15 residues. CDR3 coding DNA: TGTGCCAGCAGCTCCCAACAGGGACAGGGTCGCGAGCAGTACTTC. Translating it yields CASSSQQGQGREQYF.

This chain links TRBV24-1 with TRBJ2-2; D is ambiguous. The CDR3 extends over 14 amino acids. Germline CDR1 is KGHDR and CDR2 is SFDVKD. The ends were cut back, 6 bases at V and 0 bases at J, with 7 bases in the middle. CDR3 amino acids: CATSRYSNTGELFF. In nucleotides, the CDR3 is TGTGCCACCAGTCGGTACTCGAACACCGGGGAGCTGTTTTTT.

This chain joins TRBV4-2 and TRBJ1-5, with 7 bases that match TRBD1. The germline CDR1 and CDR2 sequences are LGHNA and YNFKEQ. The length of the CDR3 is 17 residues. V trimming: 2 bases; J trimming: 5 bases; junction bases outside the gene matches: 12. The CDR3 DNA reads as TGTGCCAGCAGCCAAAAACAGGGGCTGGAAACAGATCAGCCCCAGCATTTT. Residues: CASSQKQGLETDQPQHF.

This sequence joins TRBV6-2 or TRBV6-3 and TRBJ1-5; 8 nucleotides agree with TRBD1. The CDR3 covers 15 residues. Germline-derived CDR1 and CDR2 are MNHEY and SVGEGT. Germline trimming cut 5 bases from V and 4 bases from J; bases unmatched to any gene: 7. CDR3 region: CASSARDRNNQPQHF. CDR3 sequence (DNA): TGTGCCAGCAGTGCCCGGGACAGGAATAATCAGCCCCAGCATTTT.

The V gene is TRBV5-6, the J gene TRBJ2-5, with 8 nucleotides matching TRBD1. J lost 5 bases, V lost 7 bases, and 7 bases had no gene match. Germline CDR1 SGHDT, CDR2 YYEEEE. The CDR3 is 13 residues long. The CDR3 DNA follows: TGTGCCAGCTCCCGACAGGGGAGGGAGACCCAGTACTTC. Protein: CASSRQGRETQYF.

V gene TRBV2 combines with J gene TRBJ2-2, with 12 bases fitting TRBD2. The length of the CDR3 is 16 residues. In germline, CDR1 is SNHLY, CDR2 FYNNEI. V dropped 8 bases and J dropped 7; count of bases not matched to a gene: 11. CDR3 region: CASSSSGRDKVGELFF. The CDR3 nucleotides read TGTGCCAGCTCGTCTAGCGGGAGGGATAAGGTCGGGGAGCTGTTTTTT.

This chain links TRBV6-5 with TRBJ2-1; 11 bases match TRBD2. The CDR3 is made up of 15 amino acids. The germline CDR1 and CDR2 sequences are MNHEY and SVGAGI. The ends lost 7 bases at V and 10 bases at J; junction bases unmatched: 12. The CDR3 reads CASIPTSGALSEQFF. CDR3 sequence (DNA): TGTGCCAGCATCCCGACTAGCGGGGCCCTGTCCGAGCAGTTCTTC.